This T cell receptor beta chain was captured by sequencing in a study of low-dose radiotherapy and immunotherapy resistance in tumors. For the study at large: Patients were treated with intravenous nivolumab at 240 mg every two weeks and were also dosed with ipilimumab at 1 mg/kg every six weeks.

This clonotype has just one count. Stated time point: before trial treatment. Gene-specific TRAV and TRBV primers were used for first-strand cDNA, covering alpha and beta chains. With a constant-region primer and a V-primer adapter, TCRs were subjected to around 18 PCR cycles of amplification. TCRdb passed the reads through MiXCR, listing each CDR3 protein once. The data hold 60,000 to 90,000 distinct CDR3 sequences, with around 30% observed a single time. Losses at the gene ends were 2 bases for V and 0 bases for J; bases not matched to a gene: 9. The CDR3 sequence is 18 residues long. Sequenced here: PBMCs, sampled before treatment. The TCR comes from a female donor with ovarian cancer. The chain joins TRBV12-3 or TRBV12-4 to TRBJ1-2, with TRBD1 matching 10 bases. The CDR3 DNA is TGTGCCAGCAGTTTAACGACAGGGGGCCGGAACTCTAACTATGGCTACACCTTC. It codes for CASSLTTGGRNSNYGYTF.